One and the same sample provided the 22 T cell receptor beta chains below, sequenced in a study of radiotherapy plus CTLA-4 blockade in lung cancer. Generated by immunoSEQ multiplex PCR, the TCRdb table keeps only in-frame clones and is missing some. The sample records 70,000 to 100,000 clones, 75% to 90% being singletons. The input for sequencing was peripheral blood, taken from a patient treated with radiotherapy plus ipilimumab. The source is a human donor with non-small cell lung cancer who had a partial response to radiotherapy plus ipilimumab.

The chain has TRBV6-5 and TRBJ2-2; no clear D. There are 16 residues in the CDR3. V was shortened by 4 bases and J by 0 bases, with 12 bases between the two germline ends. From germline, CDR1 is MNHEY and CDR2 SVGAGI. This CDR3 is CASSSYGGANTGELFF. CDR3 nucleotide sequence: TGTGCCAGCAGTTCTTATGGCGGAGCGAACACCGGGGAGCTGTTTTTT.

The chain recombines TRBV6-1 with TRBJ1-6; D gene uncertain. From germline, CDR1 is MNHNS and CDR2 SASEGT. This CDR3 has 14 amino acids. The V and J ends lost 3 bases and 9 bases respectively, with 12 bases between them. CDR3 loop: CASSELEGGSPLHF. The CDR3 DNA follows: TGTGCCAGCAGTGAGTTAGAAGGAGGTTCACCCCTCCACTTT.

This chain joins TRBV6-4 and TRBJ2-1, with D possibly matching TRBD1 (6 bases). Germline-derived CDR1 and CDR2 are MRHNA and SNTAGT. The CDR3 loop spans 13 amino acids. The germline V and J ends were trimmed by 2 bases and 4 bases, with 6 bases remaining between them. The chain's CDR3 is CASSDGTYNEQFF. Written as DNA, the CDR3 is TGTGCCAGCAGTGACGGGACATACAATGAGCAGTTCTTC.

V gene TRBV5-1 combines with J gene TRBJ1-6; D might be TRBD1 (6 bases). The CDR3 has 15 residues. V lost 0 bases and J lost 6, with 10 bases in between. Germline lookup yields CDR1 SGHRS and CDR2 YFSETQ. The CDR3 DNA sequence: TGCGCCAGCAGCTTGGCAGGGGAAGGTAATTCACCCCTCCACTTT. Protein product: CASSLAGEGNSPLHF.

As DNA, the CDR3 is TGTGCCAGCTCACCCGCGTATACTGGGGCCAACGTCCTGACTTTC. Its protein product is CASSPAYTGANVLTF. V is TRBV18 and J is TRBJ2-6; D is ambiguous. V shed 3 bases and J shed 2 bases, with 8 bases lying between them. Germline V CDR1 and CDR2: KGHSH, LQKENI. The CDR3 spans 15 residues.

The chain combines TRBV28 with TRBJ2-2; TRBD2 matches at 11 bases. The CDR3 contains 16 residues. Looked up from germline, CDR1 is MDHEN and CDR2 is SYDVKM. V was clipped by 6 bases and J by 3 bases; unmatched bases: 6. Written as DNA, the CDR3 is TGTGCCAGCAGATCTAGCGGGAGGAAGGACACCGGGGAGCTGTTTTTT. It encodes CASRSSGRKDTGELFF.

The gene calls are TRBV4-1 and TRBJ2-3, with D perhaps TRBD2 (6 bases). The CDR3 sequence is 16 residues long. V lost 0 bases and J 4 bases, leaving 14 bases between the germline ends. Germline CDR1 and CDR2: MGHRA and YSYEKL. CDR3 in DNA: TGCGCCAGCAGCCAAGAGACTAGAGGTTATCCAGATACGCAGTATTTT. As protein: CASSQETRGYPDTQYF.

This chain connects TRBV28 to TRBJ2-7; TRBD1 agrees at 7 bases. The CDR3 has 14 residues. Germline V gene data show CDR1 as MDHEN and CDR2 as SYDVKM. J gave up 3 bases and V 5 bases, and 7 bases lay outside the gene matches. The CDR3 DNA reads as TGTGCCAGCAGTCCACCGGGGACAGTCTACGAGCAGTACTTC. It codes for CASSPPGTVYEQYF. Full variable domain (rest looked up from reference TRBV28 and TRBJ2-7): DVKVTQSSRYLVKRTGEKVFLECVQDMDHENMFWYRQDPGLGLRLIYFSYDVKMKEKGDIPEGYSVSREKKERFSLILESASTNQTSMYLCASSPPGTVYEQYFGPGTRLTVT.

The rearrangement uses TRBV6-6 and TRBJ2-1; 7 bases are shared with TRBD1. CDR1 and CDR2 from the germline V gene are MNHNY and SVGAGI (reference sequence). The CDR3 runs to 11 residues. V gave up 6 bases and J gave up 11 bases; unmatched junction bases: 4. CDR3 protein: CASRATGQQFF. CDR3 nucleotides: TGTGCCAGCAGGGCGACAGGGCAGCAGTTCTTC.

V and J are TRBV6-5 and TRBJ1-3; D not resolved. Trimming cost V 6 bases and J 0 bases, with 9 bases left between them. The CDR3 length is 14 residues. Germline CDR1 and CDR2: MNHEY and SVGAGI. CDR3 nucleotides: TGTGCCAGCAGCGCCTATTACTCTGGAAACACCATATATTTT. This translates into CASSAYYSGNTIYF.

This clone was seen only a few times. The chain employs TRBV19 and TRBJ2-1, with TRBD2 identical over 9 bases. The CDR3 is 13 residues long. The germline V gene encodes CDR1 LNHDA and CDR2 SQIVND (reference sequence). After removal of 6 bases from V and 7 bases from J, the junction contained 4 bases not matched to a gene. CDR3: CASRVAGVNEQFF. DNA for the CDR3: TGTGCCAGTAGGGTAGCGGGAGTGAATGAGCAGTTCTTC. The entire variable domain, with the rest obtained from reference TRBV19 and TRBJ2-1, is as follows: DGGITQSPKYLFRKEGQNVTLSCEQNLNHDAMYWYRQDPGQGLRLIYYSQIVNDFQKGDIAEGYSVSREKKESFPLTVTSAQKNPTAFYLCASRVAGVNEQFFGPGTRLTVL.

V usage is TRBV7-9 and J usage is TRBJ2-3; 10 bases match TRBD2. Germline CDR1 SEHNR, CDR2 FQNEAQ (reference sequence). The length of the CDR3 is 18 residues. Trimming at V came to 9 bases and at J to 0 bases, leaving 15 bases not matched to a gene. CDR3: CASPRNSGRRSSTDTQYF. The CDR3 nucleotides are TGTGCCAGTCCGAGAAATAGCGGGAGGAGGAGTAGCACAGATACGCAGTATTTT.

The genes are TRBV19 and TRBJ1-5; D not certain. The CDR3 loop spans 12 amino acids. Per germline, CDR1 LNHDA and CDR2 SQIVND (reference sequence). The V end was cut by 5 bases, the J end by 7 bases, with 9 bases between. The CDR3 region has the DNA TGTGCCAGTAGTGACCCGGAGCAGCCCCAGCATTTT. It codes for CASSDPEQPQHF.

V is TRBV19 and J is TRBJ1-5; a weak D match, TRBD1 (5 bases). The V end was cut by 5 bases, the J end by 3 bases, with 14 bases between. The CDR3 extends over 15 amino acids. Germline loops: CDR1 LNHDA, CDR2 SQIVND (reference sequence). This CDR3 reads CASSSTEAYNQPQHF. The CDR3, as DNA: TGTGCCAGTAGTTCGACAGAAGCTTACAATCAGCCCCAGCATTTT.

This sequence joins TRBV5-1 and TRBJ2-7, with a possible D match to TRBD1 (6 bases). The V gene lost 6 bases and the J gene lost 6 bases, with 13 bases spanning the gap. Germline CDR1 and CDR2: SGHRS and YFSETQ. The CDR3 spans 12 residues. The CDR3 DNA sequence: TGCGCCAGCACCCCACAGGGTCGCGAGCAGTACGTC. It is translated as CASTPQGREQYV.

The chain recombines TRBV5-1 with TRBJ2-1; D is unclear. With 2 bases removed from V and 3 bases from J, the gap between germline ends came to 9 bases. The CDR3 length is 14 residues. Germline CDR1 reads SGHRS; CDR2 reads YFSETQ. DNA of the CDR3: TGCGCCAGCAGCTTTGCGGTCGGCTACAATGAGCAGTTCTTC. Residues: CASSFAVGYNEQFF. The whole variable domain, filled in from reference TRBV5-1 and TRBJ2-1, reads KAGVTQTPRYLIKTRGQQVTLSCSPISGHRSVSWYQQTPGQGLQFLFEYFSETQRNKGNFPGRFSGRQFSNSRSEMNVSTLELGDSALYLCASSFAVGYNEQFFGPGTRLTVL.

This clone was detected only a few times. This chain links TRBV5-4 with TRBJ2-7; D might be TRBD1 (6 bases). V lost 3 bases to trimming and J lost 3 bases, with 16 bases between them. CDR3 size: 15 residues. CDR1 is SGHNT, CDR2 YYREEE, per germline (reference sequence). The chain's CDR3 is CASSSNRGKGYEQYV. In DNA form, the CDR3 reads TGTGCCAGCAGCTCAAATAGGGGGAAGGGCTACGAGCAGTACGTC.

The gene calls are TRBV27 and TRBJ1-6; a possible D gene is TRBD1 (6 bases). Germline CDR1 is MNHEY and CDR2 is SMNVEV (reference sequence). CDR3 size: 15 residues. V gave up 5 bases and J gave up 2 bases, with 10 bases separating them. CDR3 sequence (DNA): TGTGCCAGCAGTCCGGCAGGGGCCTATAATTCACCCCTCCACTTT. Protein: CASSPAGAYNSPLHF.

The J gene is TRBJ2-1, the V gene TRBV29-1; 13 bases line up with TRBD2. Losses at the gene ends were 7 bases for V and 5 bases for J; bases not matched to a gene: 5. Germline V gene lookup returns CDR1 SQVTM and CDR2 ANQGSEA. The CDR3 is 14 amino acids. The CDR3 bases are TGCAGCGGACTAGCGGGAGGAATAAACAATGAGCAGTTCTTC. Translated: CSGLAGGINNEQFF.

V is TRBV6-5 and J is TRBJ2-5, with a weak D call TRBD1 (6 bases). Looked up from germline, CDR1 is MNHEY and CDR2 is SVGAGI. This CDR3 is 14 amino acids long. The ends were cut back, 6 bases at V and 5 bases at J, with 16 bases in the middle. DNA of the CDR3: TGTGCCAGCAGATTGGGACATCTCCGTGAGACCCAGTACTTC. Protein sequence: CASRLGHLRETQYF.

The chain has TRBV2 and TRBJ1-1; D gene ambiguous. V was pared by 6 bases and J by 4 bases, with 15 bases between. This CDR3 region has 14 residues. Germline values: CDR1 SNHLY, CDR2 FYNNEI. CDR3 bases: TGTGCCAGCAGGCCCGGACTGGGAGGCACTGAAGCTTTCTTT. This codes for CASRPGLGGTEAFF.

The chain employs TRBV27 and TRBJ2-1; D gene unclear. Deletions cut 6 bases from V and 8 bases from J, with 14 bases between. Germline V gene data show CDR1 as MNHEY and CDR2 as SMNVEV (reference sequence). The CDR3 is 13 amino acids. Written as DNA, the CDR3 is TGTGCCAGCAGCCCTAACACGGGTTATGAGCAGTTCTTC. It codes for CASSPNTGYEQFF.